Below are 28 T cell receptor beta chains sequenced from a single sample in a study of response to subunit inactivated influenza vaccine. TCRdb processed the RT-PCR reads anew with MiXCR; each CDR3 protein has one entry. The table records approximately 480,000 distinct CDR3 sequences, roughly 9.7% of them present only once. Specimen: PBMCs from blood, collected roughly 45 days after vaccination. These receptors were collected from a man aged 50 to 59 who received an inactivated influenza vaccine.

This clonotype was detected many times. The genes are TRBV7-9 and TRBJ2-2; tentative D call: TRBD1 (6 bases). V dropped 5 bases and J dropped 3 bases, with 16 bases sitting between them. From germline, CDR1 is SEHNR and CDR2 FQNEAQ (reference sequence). This CDR3 is built from 16 residues. The CDR3 reads CASSPLDRSHTGELFF. The CDR3 coding sequence is TGTGCCAGCAGCCCATTGGACAGATCTCACACCGGGGAGCTGTTTTTT.

In this sample, this clonotype turned up a few times. This chain links TRBV7-2 with TRBJ1-3; D remains unclear. Trimming left V 5 bases short and J 0 bases short, with 8 bases between. The germline CDR1 and CDR2 sequences are SGHTA and FQGNSA. The CDR3 extends over 14 amino acids. CDR3 DNA sequence: TGTGCCAGCAGCCAAGACTTCTCTGGAAACACCATATATTTT. Translation: CASSQDFSGNTIYF. Filled out from reference TRBV7-2 and TRBJ1-3, the complete variable domain reads GAGVSQSPSNKVTEKGKDVELRCDPISGHTALYWYRQSLGQGLEFLIYFQGNSAPDKSGLPSDRFSAERTGGSVSTLTIQRTQQEDSAVYLCASSQDFSGNTIYFGEGSWLTVV.

This sequence joins TRBV29-1 and TRBJ2-5; 10 nucleotides agree with TRBD2. The J segment lost 4 bases and the V segment lost 1 base, leaving 9 bases of the junction unmatched. CDR1 is SQVTM and CDR2 is ANQGSEA in the germline V gene. This CDR3 has 16 residues. Written as DNA, the CDR3 is TGCAGCGTTGAAGGGCTACTAGCGGGATCCCCAGAGACCCAGTACTTC. Translating it yields CSVEGLLAGSPETQYF.

This chain joins TRBV10-3 and TRBJ2-5, with 7 bases fitting TRBD1. Germline CDR1 and CDR2: ENHRY and SYGVKD. The V gene end was trimmed by 6 bases and the J gene end by 5 bases; junction bases not matched to a gene: 9. The CDR3 runs 14 residues. CDR3 bases: TGTGCCATCAGACAGGGGCAACGAGTGGAGACCCAGTACTTC. Protein: CAIRQGQRVETQYF.

V usage is TRBV7-9 and J usage is TRBJ2-7; D is perhaps TRBD1 (5 bases). Germline V gene lookup returns CDR1 SEHNR and CDR2 FQNEAQ (reference sequence). The CDR3 is 16 residues long. V lost 2 bases, J lost 2 bases, and 16 bases lay in between. CDR3 nucleotide sequence: TGTGCCAGCAGCTTACGACAGCCACCTTACACCTACGAGCAGTACTTC. It specifies CASSLRQPPYTYEQYF.

This clonotype came up a few times. V and J are TRBV4-1 and TRBJ2-1; TRBD2 aligns across 8 bases. This CDR3 is built from 15 residues. The germline CDR1 and CDR2 sequences are MGHRA and YSYEKL. V lost 1 base and J lost 7; bases outside the gene matches: 6. The CDR3 DNA sequence: TGCGCCAGCAGCCAAGCCCTTAGCGGGATGAATGAGCAGTTCTTC. As protein: CASSQALSGMNEQFF.

This clonotype was found many times. The rearrangement links TRBV5-8 to TRBJ1-5, with a possible D match to TRBD1 (6 bases). Deletions cut 0 bases from V and 10 bases from J, with 17 bases between. The CDR3 is 15 amino acids. Germline V gene sequence: CDR1 SGHTS, CDR2 YDEGEE. CDR3 DNA sequence: TGTGCCAGCAGCTTGGGAAGGGGGATAATCAGCCCCCAGCATTTT. It codes for CASSLGRGIISPQHF.

The table lists this clonotype with many counts. The rearrangement links TRBV5-1 to TRBJ2-6, with D unresolved. Trimming stripped 2 bases from V and 1 base from J, with 7 bases between. Germline assignment: CDR1 SGHRS and CDR2 YFSETQ. The CDR3 consists of 15 residues. CDR3 nucleotide sequence: TGCGCCAGCAGCTTACCCAATTCTGGGGCCAACGTCCTGACTTTC. Translated, it gives CASSLPNSGANVLTF.

The chain recombines TRBV6-5 with TRBJ2-7; 7 bases agree with TRBD1. V shed 0 bases, J shed 7 bases, and the junction held 9 bases outside the gene matches. Per the germline V gene, CDR1 is MNHEY and CDR2 is SVGAGI. The CDR3 contains 15 residues. CDR3 sequence reads: CASSYSTGRILEQYF. The DNA of the CDR3 is TGTGCCAGCAGTTACTCGACAGGGAGAATCCTGGAGCAGTACTTC.

This clonotype showed up many times. The V gene is TRBV20-1, the J gene TRBJ2-7; D remains unclear. Germline values: CDR1 DFQATT, CDR2 SNEGSKA (reference sequence). The length of the CDR3 is 13 residues. V was clipped by 0 bases and J by 1 base, with 7 bases between them. This chain's CDR3 is CSARESLSYEQYF. DNA for the CDR3: TGCAGTGCTAGAGAGTCACTTTCCTACGAGCAGTACTTC.

V is TRBV5-5 and J is TRBJ2-1; either TRBD1 or TRBD2 may fit D (5 bases each). The CDR3 covers 16 residues. CDR1 is SGHKS, CDR2 YYEKEE, per germline (reference sequence). V lost 0 bases and J 6 bases, leaving 16 bases between the germline ends. CDR3 amino acids: CASSLDPGAGANEQFF. The CDR3 region has the DNA TGTGCCAGCAGCTTGGATCCCGGGGCTGGGGCCAATGAGCAGTTCTTC.

This sequence joins TRBV30 and TRBJ1-4; the D gene is possibly TRBD1 (5 bases). The germline V and J ends were trimmed by 0 bases and 3 bases, with 11 bases remaining between them. CDR3 length equals 15 residues. Germline V gives CDR1 GTSNPN, CDR2 SVGIG (reference sequence). The CDR3 nucleotides are TGTGCCTGGAGTGTACCCGGGGGAGCTAATGAAAAACTGTTTTTT. Protein product: CAWSVPGGANEKLFF.

This chain links TRBV7-9 with TRBJ1-6, with no clear D. V gave up 5 bases and J gave up 7 bases, with 9 bases separating them. Germline CDR1 is SEHNR and CDR2 is FQNEAQ (reference sequence). The CDR3 contains 13 residues. The CDR3 protein is CASSRGENSPLHF. CDR3 DNA sequence: TGTGCCAGCAGCCGTGGAGAAAATTCACCCCTCCACTTT.

There are a few counts of this clonotype. At one boundary the junction diverges from the germline segment, which might be a read error. The J gene is TRBJ2-1, the V gene TRBV7-7; D may be TRBD2 (6 bases). The germline CDR1 and CDR2 sequences are SSHAT and FNYEAQ (reference sequence). This CDR3 is 15 amino acids long. The CDR3 bases are TGTGCTAGCAGCTTAGTTGGGGGGATGTATGATGAGCAGTTCTTC. It yields the protein CASSLVGGMYDEQFF.

This clonotype has more than one count but fewer than ten. The chain uses TRBV6-2 or TRBV6-3 and TRBJ2-5; 8 positions agree with TRBD2. V lost 8 bases to trimming and J lost 6 bases; unmatched junction nucleotides: 8. Germline assignment: CDR1 MNHEY and CDR2 SVGEGT. The CDR3 is made up of 13 amino acids. The CDR3 sequence is CASGVAGSQTQYF. The CDR3 region has the DNA TGTGCCAGCGGGGTAGCGGGGTCACAGACCCAGTACTTC.

This clonotype appeared many times. The chain links TRBV13 to TRBJ2-1; the D gene is possibly TRBD2 (8 bases). The germline CDR1 and CDR2 sequences are PRHDT and FYEKMQ (reference sequence). The CDR3 is made up of 18 amino acids. V was cut by 5 bases and J by 5 bases, with 25 bases left in between. Written as DNA, the CDR3 is TGTGCCAGCAGCACTCGGACAGGTAGCGGGACCACTGACAATGAGCAGTTCTTC. The encoded protein is CASSTRTGSGTTDNEQFF.

This chain connects TRBV5-1 to TRBJ2-7; 8 bases agree with TRBD1. The J segment lost 5 bases and the V segment lost 0 bases, leaving 4 bases of the junction unmatched. The CDR3 spans 14 residues. The germline V gene encodes CDR1 SGHRS and CDR2 YFSETQ. The DNA of the CDR3 is TGCGCCAGCAGCTTGGGGACAGGGCTGGACGAGCAGTACTTC. The encoded protein is CASSLGTGLDEQYF.

This clonotype was counted many times. The chain couples TRBV20-1 to TRBJ2-1; unclear D gene. V was cut by 0 bases and J by 0 bases, with 9 bases left in between. Per the germline V gene, CDR1 is DFQATT and CDR2 is SNEGSKA (reference sequence). The CDR3 runs 15 residues. The DNA for the CDR3 is TGCAGTGCTAGAGAATTGGGAATCTCCTACAATGAGCAGTTCTTC. Protein sequence: CSARELGISYNEQFF.

This clonotype has a handful of counts. V is TRBV27 and J is TRBJ2-5; D unclear. The germline V gene has CDR1 MNHEY and CDR2 SMNVEV (reference sequence). Trimming removed 5 bases at V and 5 bases at J, with 12 bases between. The CDR3 sequence is 13 residues long. CDR3: CASSPTYVETQYF. CDR3 bases: TGTGCCAGCAGTCCGACGTATGTGGAGACCCAGTACTTC.

Of note for this clonotype: Mismatch with germline at one junction end may stem from a read error. The chain joins TRBV15 to TRBJ2-1; D ambiguous. Germline lookup yields CDR1 LNHNV and CDR2 YYDKDF (reference sequence). CDR3 size: 15 residues. CDR3 bases: TGTGCCACCAGCGGAGAGTATAGCTCCTACAATGAGCAGTTCTTC. This translates into CATSGEYSSYNEQFF.

The chain recombines TRBV13 with TRBJ2-3, with D tentatively TRBD1 (6 bases). The CDR3 runs to 13 residues. Trimming took 6 bases from V and 7 from J, leaving 14 bases between them. Germline V CDR1 and CDR2: PRHDT, FYEKMQ (reference sequence). The CDR3 DNA follows: TGTGCCAGCAGACGACAGGCTGATTATACGCAGTATTTT. Translated, it gives CASRRQADYTQYF. The variable domain in full, completed from reference TRBV13 and TRBJ2-3, reads AAGVIQSPRHLIKEKRETATLKCYPIPRHDTVYWYQQGPGQDPQFLISFYEKMQSDKGSIPDRFSAQQFSDYHSELNMSSLELGDSALYFCASRRQADYTQYFGPGTRLTVL.

This clonotype was seen more than once but under ten times. The chain links TRBV3-1 to TRBJ2-5; D gene ambiguous. CDR1 and CDR2 (germline): LGHDT, YNNKEL (reference sequence). The CDR3 loop spans 12 amino acids. V was cut by 4 bases and J by 10 bases, with 13 bases left in between. The CDR3 DNA reads TGTGCCAGCAGCCCAGAACGAGGCGGCCAGTACTTC. It is translated as CASSPERGGQYF.

J is TRBJ1-6 and V is TRBV6-2 or TRBV6-3; D possibly corresponds to TRBD1 (6 bases). V lost 6 bases, J lost 10 bases, and 13 bases lay in between. The germline gives CDR1 MNHEY, CDR2 SVGEGT. This CDR3 region has 13 residues. The CDR3 region is CASRLGTYSPLHF. DNA of the CDR3: TGTGCCAGCAGACTTGGGACATACTCACCCCTCCACTTT.

V and J are TRBV28 and TRBJ2-7, with 11 bases aligning to TRBD2. Germline lookup yields CDR1 MDHEN and CDR2 SYDVKM. The V gene end was trimmed by 8 bases and the J gene end by 7 bases; junction bases not matched to a gene: 25. The CDR3 spans 19 residues. The CDR3 DNA reads TGTGCCAGCCTTCCGGGACTAGCGGATCCTTCTCTTAGGGGGGGGGAGCAGTACTTC. Amino acid sequence: CASLPGLADPSLRGGEQYF.

This clonotype was detected many times. The genes are TRBV7-9 and TRBJ1-2; D gene uncertain. The CDR3 has 16 residues. V lost 2 bases and J lost 8, with 21 bases in between. Germline V gene data show CDR1 as SEHNR and CDR2 as FQNEAQ (reference sequence). The CDR3 here is CASSLTGQPITGGYTF. The CDR3 nucleotides are TGTGCCAGCAGCTTAACCGGCCAACCTATAACCGGGGGCTACACCTTC.

The chain couples TRBV20-1 to TRBJ1-1, with a tentative D call TRBD1 (6 bases). V was cut by 5 bases and J by 11 bases, with 21 bases left in between. This CDR3 region has 13 residues. Germline assignment: CDR1 DFQATT and CDR2 SNEGSKA (reference sequence). The DNA of the CDR3 is TGCAGTGCTGAAGGACAGCATCTCGTTTGGGCTTTCTTT. Protein sequence: CSAEGQHLVWAFF.

This clonotype showed up just a few times. The chain links TRBV2 to TRBJ2-3, with TRBD1 as a possible D gene (5 bases). The CDR3 totals 15 residues. Germline V CDR1 and CDR2: SNHLY, FYNNEI. Trimming removed 8 bases from V and 5 bases from J, with 20 bases in between. This chain's CDR3 is CASPHLTESQDTQYF. The CDR3 DNA reads TGTGCCAGCCCGCACCTGACAGAATCCCAAGATACGCAGTATTTT.

This clonotype was seen at least ten times. The chain uses TRBV20-1 and TRBJ1-6, with 9 bases that match TRBD1. The CDR3 length is 17 residues. The germline gives CDR1 DFQATT, CDR2 SNEGSKA (reference sequence). Trimming took 2 bases from V and 0 from J; bases not matched to a gene: 5. The CDR3 bases are TGCAGTGCTAGATTCCGGACAGGGGACTCCTATAATTCACCCCTCCACTTT. It encodes CSARFRTGDSYNSPLHF.